The 19 T cell receptor beta chains below all came from one sample that was sequenced in a study of cytomegalovirus exposure and HLA in healthy donors. PCR was performed using 60 Vbeta and 13 Jbeta primers. Libraries were prepared by immunoSEQ multiplex PCR; TCRdb keeps only in-frame clonotypes and omits some of them. The sample shows some 200,000 clones, about four fifths of them seen only once. Sequencing was carried out using PBMCs. These receptors all come from a girl aged 5-17 years in good health and CMV-seropositive.

The rearrangement uses TRBV7-9 and TRBJ2-5, with TRBD1 matching over 9 bases. CDR1 is SEHNR, CDR2 FQNEAQ, per germline (reference sequence). With V trimmed by 1 base and J by 4 bases, 4 bases remained unmatched. There are 15 residues in the CDR3. The CDR3 here is CASSLGQGGGETQYF. The CDR3, as DNA: TGTGCCAGCAGCTTAGGACAGGGGGGGGGAGAGACCCAGTACTTC.

The V gene is TRBV14, the J gene TRBJ1-1, with unresolved D. Germline CDR1 SGHDN, CDR2 FVKESK. V lost 1 base and J lost 4, with 13 bases in between. The CDR3 extends over 15 amino acids. The CDR3 reads CASSQGRERGTEAFF. The CDR3 DNA sequence: TGTGCCAGCAGCCAAGGACGAGAACGGGGCACTGAAGCTTTCTTT.

This clone was detected only a few times. The CDR3 region has the DNA TGTGCCAGCAGCCAGGGACAGGTGAACACTGAAGCTTTCTTT. Protein sequence: CASSQGQVNTEAFF. The chain combines TRBV5-6 with TRBJ1-1; 8 nucleotides align to TRBD1. With V trimmed by 4 bases and J by 0 bases, 2 bases remained unmatched. CDR1 is SGHDT, CDR2 YYEEEE, per germline. CDR3 size: 14 residues.

The J gene is TRBJ1-2, the V gene TRBV5-1, with a possible D match to TRBD1 (6 bases). V was clipped by 2 bases and J by 8 bases, with 10 bases between them. This CDR3 comprises 12 residues. CDR1 is SGHRS, CDR2 YFSETQ, per germline. This chain's CDR3 is CASSFSGEGYTF. In nucleotides, the CDR3 is TGCGCCAGCAGCTTTTCAGGGGAAGGCTACACCTTC. Full variable domain (remainder filled in from reference TRBV5-1 and TRBJ1-2): KAGVTQTPRYLIKTRGQQVTLSCSPISGHRSVSWYQQTPGQGLQFLFEYFSETQRNKGNFPGRFSGRQFSNSRSEMNVSTLELGDSALYLCASSFSGEGYTFGSGTRLTVV.

CDR3 in amino acids: CASSQGTGGLGTEAFF. As DNA, the CDR3 is TGTGCCAGCTCGCAGGGGACAGGGGGATTGGGCACTGAAGCTTTCTTT. The chain combines TRBV18 with TRBJ1-1; 11 bases fit TRBD1. The V segment lost 6 bases and the J segment 4 bases; nucleotides outside the gene matches: 10. Germline assignment: CDR1 KGHSH and CDR2 LQKENI. CDR3 length: 16 amino acids.

This rearrangement joins TRBV9 to TRBJ1-5; D is undetermined. V dropped 2 bases and J dropped 7 bases, with 10 bases sitting between them. Germline loops: CDR1 SGDLS, CDR2 YYNGEE. The CDR3 is 13 residues long. CDR3 sequence: CASSVGPEQPQHF. For the CDR3, the DNA is TGTGCCAGCAGCGTTGGGCCCGAACAGCCCCAGCATTTT.

The chain carries TRBV7-8 and TRBJ2-3; 12 positions agree with TRBD2. This CDR3 is built from 19 residues. Trimming removed 2 bases from V and 0 bases from J; junction bases left unmatched: 9. Per germline, CDR1 SGHVS and CDR2 FQNEAQ. CDR3 coding DNA: TGTGCCAGCAGCTTAACCCAGACTAGCGGGGGCCCTAGCACAGATACGCAGTATTTT. Translated, it gives CASSLTQTSGGPSTDTQYF.

The V and J genes are TRBV7-2 and TRBJ2-2, with 10 bases lining up with TRBD1. The CDR3 sequence is 15 residues long. The germline V gene has CDR1 SGHTA and CDR2 FQGNSA. J gave up 3 bases and V 4 bases, and 2 bases lay outside the gene matches. DNA of the CDR3: TGTGCCAGCAGCTCGACAGGGGGCGACACCGGGGAGCTGTTTTTT. Protein product: CASSSTGGDTGELFF.

The chain links TRBV4-1 to TRBJ2-7, with TRBD2 matching over 10 bases. J lost 3 bases, V lost 5 bases, and 16 bases had no gene match. Looked up from germline, CDR1 is MGHRA and CDR2 is YSYEKL. This CDR3 is built from 18 residues. The CDR3 reads CASSNRGAGGSDYYEQYF. DNA for the CDR3: TGCGCCAGCAGCAACCGGGGAGCGGGGGGGTCGGATTACTACGAGCAGTACTTC.

The rearrangement links TRBV9 to TRBJ2-3; TRBD2 is a possible D gene (6 bases). There are 16 residues in the CDR3. V was cut by 4 bases and J by 0 bases, with 15 bases left in between. Germline CDR1 is SGDLS and CDR2 is YYNGEE. The CDR3 nucleotides read TGTGCCAGCAGCTCTCGGGGGTTAACTAGCACAGATACGCAGTATTTT. Translation gives CASSSRGLTSTDTQYF.

This chain links TRBV11-3 with TRBJ1-1; no clear D gene. V shed 0 bases and J shed 8 bases, with 10 bases lying between them. The CDR3 is 13 residues long. Per germline, CDR1 SGHNT and CDR2 YENEEA. The CDR3 DNA is TGTGCCAGCAGCTTAGAGCGCGGGGTGGAAGCTTTCTTT. Translation: CASSLERGVEAFF.

The genes are TRBV6-6 and TRBJ1-5; TRBD1 is a possible D gene (6 bases). This CDR3 contains 16 residues. Per germline, CDR1 MNHNY and CDR2 SVGAGI (reference sequence). V gave up 6 bases and J gave up 2 bases, with 17 bases separating them. In nucleotides, the CDR3 is TGTGCCAGCAGGGACAGAGATTATAGTGGCAATCAGCCCCAGCATTTT. It yields the protein CASRDRDYSGNQPQHF.

The chain combines TRBV15 with TRBJ1-5, with 8 bases lining up with TRBD1. Losses at the gene ends were 5 bases for V and 4 bases for J; bases not matched to a gene: 7. This CDR3 has 15 residues. Germline values: CDR1 LNHNV, CDR2 YYDKDF (reference sequence). The CDR3 sequence: CATSARTGMNQPQHF. DNA of the CDR3: TGTGCCACCAGCGCACGGACAGGGATGAATCAGCCCCAGCATTTT.

This chain connects TRBV10-3 to TRBJ1-4, with 7 bases aligning to TRBD1. Germline V gives CDR1 ENHRY, CDR2 SYGVKD. The CDR3 runs 16 residues. Trimming at V came to 5 bases and at J to 2 bases, leaving 8 bases not matched to a gene. CDR3 protein: CAISTGEAGTNEKLFF. The CDR3 region has the DNA TGTGCCATCAGTACAGGGGAGGCGGGTACTAATGAAAAACTGTTTTTT.

The sample holds one count of this clone. The chain combines TRBV19 with TRBJ1-6; D is unresolved. V dropped 2 bases and J dropped 7 bases, with 3 bases sitting between them. The CDR3 covers 12 residues. In germline, CDR1 is LNHDA, CDR2 SQIVND (reference sequence). The CDR3 region is CASSIQNSPLHF. The CDR3 nucleotides are TGTGCCAGTAGTATACAGAATTCACCCCTCCACTTT.

V and J are TRBV9 and TRBJ2-7; TRBD2 might be the D (6 bases). V lost 2 bases, J lost 6 bases, and 12 bases lay in between. CDR1 is SGDLS, CDR2 YYNGEE, per germline. The CDR3 extends over 13 amino acids. The CDR3 DNA follows: TGTGCCAGCAGCGTGGGGGGAGGAGTCGAGCAGTACTTC. As protein: CASSVGGGVEQYF. Full variable domain (rest looked up from reference TRBV9 and TRBJ2-7): DSGVTQTPKHLITATGQRVTLRCSPRSGDLSVYWYQQSLDQGLQFLIQYYNGEERAKGNILERFSAQQFPDLHSELNLSSLELGDSALYFCASSVGGGVEQYFGPGTRLTVT.

The chain joins TRBV9 to TRBJ2-7; TRBD2 matches 12 bases. The germline V gene has CDR1 SGDLS and CDR2 YYNGEE. V shed 4 bases, J shed 4 bases, and the junction held 3 bases outside the gene matches. CDR3 length equals 14 residues. The CDR3 here is CASSSTSGGYEQYF. The CDR3 DNA reads as TGTGCCAGCAGCTCGACTAGCGGGGGATACGAGCAGTACTTC. Full variable domain (missing parts from reference TRBV9 and TRBJ2-7): DSGVTQTPKHLITATGQRVTLRCSPRSGDLSVYWYQQSLDQGLQFLIQYYNGEERAKGNILERFSAQQFPDLHSELNLSSLELGDSALYFCASSSTSGGYEQYFGPGTRLTVT.

V usage is TRBV29-1 and J usage is TRBJ2-3; the D gene is possibly TRBD1 (5 bases). There are 15 residues in the CDR3. Between the trimmed V and J ends, which lost 1 base and 0 bases, there was a span of 11 bases. CDR1 is SQVTM and CDR2 is ANQGSEA in the germline V gene. CDR3 DNA: TGCAGCGTTGAAGCCCAGGGTCCTAGCACAGATACGCAGTATTTT. This sequence encodes CSVEAQGPSTDTQYF.

As concerns this clone: The same CDR3 can be traced to other DNA sequences in this sample. The gene calls are TRBV9 and TRBJ2-3, with TRBD2 as a possible D gene (7 bases). Germline values: CDR1 SGDLS, CDR2 YYNGEE. Trimming removed 0 bases at V and 3 bases at J, with 11 bases between. This CDR3 has 15 residues. The DNA of the CDR3 is TGTGCCAGCAGCGTAGCGGGGGGCGGGACAGATACGCAGTATTTT. The encoded protein is CASSVAGGGTDTQYF.